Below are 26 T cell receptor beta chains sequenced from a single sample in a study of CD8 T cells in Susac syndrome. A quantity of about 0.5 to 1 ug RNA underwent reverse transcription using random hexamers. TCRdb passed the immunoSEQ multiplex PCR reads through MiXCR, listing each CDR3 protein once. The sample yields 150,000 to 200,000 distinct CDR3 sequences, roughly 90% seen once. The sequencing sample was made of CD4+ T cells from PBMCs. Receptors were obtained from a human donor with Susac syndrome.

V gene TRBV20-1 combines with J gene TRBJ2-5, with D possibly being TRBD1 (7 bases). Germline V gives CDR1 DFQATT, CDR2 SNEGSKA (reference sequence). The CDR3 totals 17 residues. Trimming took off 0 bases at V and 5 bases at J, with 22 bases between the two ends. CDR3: CSAREMAQGGSWETQYF. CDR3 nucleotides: TGCAGTGCTAGAGAAATGGCGCAGGGGGGCTCGTGGGAGACCCAGTACTTC.

CDR3 nucleotides: TGTGCCAGCAGTTTAGTCAGTTCCTATGGCTACACCTTC. Amino acid sequence: CASSLVSSYGYTF. This rearrangement joins TRBV28 to TRBJ1-2, with no clear D. The CDR3 loop spans 13 amino acids. V was trimmed by 2 bases and J by 4 bases, leaving 8 bases between them. CDR1 is MDHEN, CDR2 SYDVKM, per germline.

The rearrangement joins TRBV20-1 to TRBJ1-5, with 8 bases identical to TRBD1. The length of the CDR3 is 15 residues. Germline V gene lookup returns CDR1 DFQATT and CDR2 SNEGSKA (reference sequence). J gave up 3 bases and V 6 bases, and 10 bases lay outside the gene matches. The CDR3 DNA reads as TGCAGTGCAACCACCGGGACAGGTACCAATCAGCCCCAGCATTTT. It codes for CSATTGTGTNQPQHF.

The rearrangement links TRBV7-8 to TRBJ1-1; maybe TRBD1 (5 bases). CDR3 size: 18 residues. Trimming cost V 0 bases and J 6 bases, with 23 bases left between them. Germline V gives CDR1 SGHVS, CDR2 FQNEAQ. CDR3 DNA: TGTGCCAGCAGCTTAGCCGCTAGCGGGTTTTTGACGGGGCCTGAAGCTTTCTTT. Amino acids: CASSLAASGFLTGPEAFF.

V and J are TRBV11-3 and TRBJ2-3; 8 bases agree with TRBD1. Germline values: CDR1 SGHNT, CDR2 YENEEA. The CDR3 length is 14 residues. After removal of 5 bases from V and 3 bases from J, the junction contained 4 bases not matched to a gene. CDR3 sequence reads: CASSKTGVTDTQYF. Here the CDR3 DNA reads TGTGCCAGCAGCAAGACAGGGGTGACAGATACGCAGTATTTT.

The CDR3 sequence: CASSPRGRGEKLFF. In DNA form, the CDR3 reads TGTGCCAGCAGTCCCAGGGGGCGAGGCGAAAAACTGTTTTTT. The chain couples TRBV12-3 or TRBV12-4 to TRBJ1-4; 8 bases fit TRBD1. The CDR3 is made up of 14 amino acids. Trimming at V came to 5 bases and at J to 8 bases, leaving 7 bases not matched to a gene.

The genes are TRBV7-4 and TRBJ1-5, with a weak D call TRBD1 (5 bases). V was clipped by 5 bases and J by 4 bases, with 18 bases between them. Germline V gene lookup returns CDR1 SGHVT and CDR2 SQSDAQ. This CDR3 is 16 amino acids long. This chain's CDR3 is CASSNRDVGVNQPQHF. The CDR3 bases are TGTGCCAGCAGCAACCGGGACGTTGGGGTGAATCAGCCCCAGCATTTT.

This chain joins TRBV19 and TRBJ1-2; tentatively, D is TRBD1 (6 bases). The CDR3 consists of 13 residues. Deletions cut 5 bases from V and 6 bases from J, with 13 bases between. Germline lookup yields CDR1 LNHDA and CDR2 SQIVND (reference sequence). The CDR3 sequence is CASSQSTGNGYTF. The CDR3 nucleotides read TGTGCCAGTAGTCAGAGTACAGGGAATGGCTACACCTTC. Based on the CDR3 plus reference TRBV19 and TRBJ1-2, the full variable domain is DGGITQSPKYLFRKEGQNVTLSCEQNLNHDAMYWYRQDPGQGLRLIYYSQIVNDFQKGDIAEGYSVSREKKESFPLTVTSAQKNPTAFYLCASSQSTGNGYTFGSGTRLTVV.

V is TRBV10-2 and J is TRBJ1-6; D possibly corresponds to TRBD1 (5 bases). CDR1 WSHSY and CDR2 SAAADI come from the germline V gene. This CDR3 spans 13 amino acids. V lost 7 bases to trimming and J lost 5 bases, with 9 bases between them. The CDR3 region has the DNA TGCGCCAGCAATGGGGGGGATAATTCACCCCTCCACTTT. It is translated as CASNGGDNSPLHF.

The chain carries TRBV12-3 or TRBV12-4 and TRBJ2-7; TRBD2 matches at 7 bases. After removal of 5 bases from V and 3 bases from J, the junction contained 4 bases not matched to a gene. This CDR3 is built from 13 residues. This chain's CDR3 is CASSLGTNYEQYF. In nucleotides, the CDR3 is TGTGCCAGCAGTCTAGGGACTAACTACGAGCAGTACTTC.

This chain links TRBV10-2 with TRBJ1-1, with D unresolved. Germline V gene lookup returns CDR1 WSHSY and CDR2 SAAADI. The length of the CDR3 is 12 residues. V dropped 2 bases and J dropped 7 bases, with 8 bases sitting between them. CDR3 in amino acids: CASSEARVEAFF. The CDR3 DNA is TGCGCCAGCAGTGAGGCGAGGGTTGAAGCTTTCTTT.

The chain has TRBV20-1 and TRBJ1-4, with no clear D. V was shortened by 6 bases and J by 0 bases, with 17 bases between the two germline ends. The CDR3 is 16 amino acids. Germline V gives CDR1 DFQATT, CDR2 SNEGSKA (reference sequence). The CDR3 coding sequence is TGCAGTGCCAGACGTGCGGGAAGGGCAACTAATGAAAAACTGTTTTTT. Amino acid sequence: CSARRAGRATNEKLFF.

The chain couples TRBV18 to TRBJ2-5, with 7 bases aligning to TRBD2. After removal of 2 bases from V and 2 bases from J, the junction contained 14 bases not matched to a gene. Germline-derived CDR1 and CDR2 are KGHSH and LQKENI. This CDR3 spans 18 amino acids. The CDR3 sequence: CASSPFDLPGGGQETQYF. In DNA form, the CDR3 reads TGTGCCAGCTCACCATTCGATTTACCGGGAGGAGGGCAAGAGACCCAGTACTTC.

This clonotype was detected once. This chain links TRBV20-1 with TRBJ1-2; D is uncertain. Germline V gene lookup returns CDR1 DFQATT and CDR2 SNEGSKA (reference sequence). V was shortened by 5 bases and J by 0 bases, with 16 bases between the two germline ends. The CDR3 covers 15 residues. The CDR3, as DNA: TGCAGTGCTCCCATGGAAGGGCGCCCTAACTATGGCTACACCTTC. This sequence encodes CSAPMEGRPNYGYTF.

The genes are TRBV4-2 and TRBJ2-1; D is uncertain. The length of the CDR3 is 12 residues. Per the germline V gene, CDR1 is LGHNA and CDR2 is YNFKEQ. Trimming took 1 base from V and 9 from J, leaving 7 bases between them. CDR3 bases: TGTGCCAGCAGCCAAGCTGGTGGTGAGCAGTTCTTC. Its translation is CASSQAGGEQFF.

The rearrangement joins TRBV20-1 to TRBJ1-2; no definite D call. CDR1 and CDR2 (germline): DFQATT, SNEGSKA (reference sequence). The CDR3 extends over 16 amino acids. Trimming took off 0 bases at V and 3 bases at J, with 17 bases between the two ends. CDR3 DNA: TGCAGTGCTAGAGACACCCCCGAGACGCTCGACTATGGCTACACCTTC. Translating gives CSARDTPETLDYGYTF.

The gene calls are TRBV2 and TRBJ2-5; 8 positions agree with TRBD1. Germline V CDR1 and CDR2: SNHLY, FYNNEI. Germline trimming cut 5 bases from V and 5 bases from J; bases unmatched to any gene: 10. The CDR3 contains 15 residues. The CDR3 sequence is CASSTRTGSRETQYF. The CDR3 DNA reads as TGTGCCAGCAGTACTAGGACAGGGAGTAGGGAGACCCAGTACTTC. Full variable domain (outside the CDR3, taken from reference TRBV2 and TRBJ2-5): EPEVTQTPSHQVTQMGQEVILRCVPISNHLYFYWYRQILGQKVEFLVSFYNNEISEKSEIFDDQFSVERPDGSNFTLKIRSTKLEDSAMYFCASSTRTGSRETQYFGPGTRLLVL.

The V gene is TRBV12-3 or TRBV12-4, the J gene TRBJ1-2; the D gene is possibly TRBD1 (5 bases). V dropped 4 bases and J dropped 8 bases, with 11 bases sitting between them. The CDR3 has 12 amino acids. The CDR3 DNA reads TGTGCCAGCAGTTCCCCCCGGGACGGCTACACCTTC. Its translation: CASSSPRDGYTF.

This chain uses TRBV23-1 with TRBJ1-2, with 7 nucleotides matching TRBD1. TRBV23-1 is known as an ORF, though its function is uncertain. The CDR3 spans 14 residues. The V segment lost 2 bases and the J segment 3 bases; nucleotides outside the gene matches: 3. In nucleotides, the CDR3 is TGCGCCAGCAGTCAAACCGGGACAGACTATGGCTACACCTTC. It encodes CASSQTGTDYGYTF.

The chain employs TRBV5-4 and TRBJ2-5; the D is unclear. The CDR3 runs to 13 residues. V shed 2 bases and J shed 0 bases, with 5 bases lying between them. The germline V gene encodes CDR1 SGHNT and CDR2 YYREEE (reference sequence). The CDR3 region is CASSFWNQETQYF. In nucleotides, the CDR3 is TGTGCCAGCAGCTTTTGGAACCAAGAGACCCAGTACTTC.

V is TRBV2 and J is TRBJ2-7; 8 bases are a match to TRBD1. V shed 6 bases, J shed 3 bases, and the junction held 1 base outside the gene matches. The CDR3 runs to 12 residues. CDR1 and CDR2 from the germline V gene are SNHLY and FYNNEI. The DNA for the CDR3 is TGTGCCAGCAGGGACAGGGTCTACGAGCAGTACTTC. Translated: CASRDRVYEQYF.

For the CDR3, the DNA is TGTGCCAGCAGTTGGGAACTAGCGGGAGGGTACAATGAGCAGTTCTTC. This sequence encodes CASSWELAGGYNEQFF. The chain couples TRBV28 to TRBJ2-1; 13 bases map to TRBD2. The J segment lost 4 bases and the V segment lost 4 bases, leaving 4 bases of the junction unmatched. CDR3 size: 16 residues. Germline CDR1 reads MDHEN; CDR2 reads SYDVKM.

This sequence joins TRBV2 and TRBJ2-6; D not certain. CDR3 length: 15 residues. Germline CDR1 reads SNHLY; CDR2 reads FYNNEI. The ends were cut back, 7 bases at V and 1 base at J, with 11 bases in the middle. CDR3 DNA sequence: TGTGCCAGCAAAGTACTTATTTCTGGGGCCAACGTCCTGACTTTC. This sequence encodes CASKVLISGANVLTF.

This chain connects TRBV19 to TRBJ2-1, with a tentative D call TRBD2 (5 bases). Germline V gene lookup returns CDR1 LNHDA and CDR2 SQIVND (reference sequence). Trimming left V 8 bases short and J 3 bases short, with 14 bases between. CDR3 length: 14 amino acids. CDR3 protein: CASGEGGNYNEQFF. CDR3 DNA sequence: TGTGCCAGTGGGGAAGGAGGCAACTACAATGAGCAGTTCTTC.

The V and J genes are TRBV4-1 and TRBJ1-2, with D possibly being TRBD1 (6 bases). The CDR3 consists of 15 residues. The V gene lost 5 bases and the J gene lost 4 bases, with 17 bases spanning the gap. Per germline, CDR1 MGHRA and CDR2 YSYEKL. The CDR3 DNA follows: TGCGCCAGCAGCTCCCGCGGGGGCAGCTTCTATGGCTACACCTTC. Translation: CASSSRGGSFYGYTF.

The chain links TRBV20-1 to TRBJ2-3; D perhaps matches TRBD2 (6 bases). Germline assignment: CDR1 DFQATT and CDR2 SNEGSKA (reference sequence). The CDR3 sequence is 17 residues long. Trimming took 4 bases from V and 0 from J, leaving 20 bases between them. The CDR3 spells CSATALILSGSTDTQYF. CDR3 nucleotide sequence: TGCAGTGCTACGGCCCTAATTCTTAGCGGAAGCACAGATACGCAGTATTTT.